This T cell receptor beta chain comes out of a study of early T cells in non-severe SARS-CoV-2 infection. About the research overall: Sequencing was performed on bulk RNA from unsorted whole blood, leaving chains unpaired.

The germline V gene encodes CDR1 SGHVS and CDR2 FNYEAQ. This CDR3 has 12 residues. General study results and limits: VDJdb matches were skewed toward anti-spike CD8 T cell responses.

This clonotype was picked up a small number of times. Its antigen is still unknown. At one end the junction does not follow the germline gene, possibly because of a read error. cDNA molecules, individually, were tagged with unique molecular identifiers. TCRdb re-called the 5' RACE reads with MiXCR, one entry per CDR3 protein. The sample has about 70,000 distinct CDR3 sequences; more than 14% are singletons. The chain links TRBV7-6 to TRBJ2-7, with a possible D match to TRBD2 (5 bases). This receptor was obtained from an adult who was a healthcare worker with PCR-confirmed SARS-CoV-2 infection or an uninfected control (not recorded which). Sequencing was performed on whole blood, taken at baseline. The CDR3 DNA follows: TGTGCCAGCAGTTTAGACGGGAACGAGCAGTACTTC. Its translation: CASSLDGNEQYF.